This T cell receptor (beta chain) was observed in a study of vaccination and CD4 T cells after COVID-19. Cultured CD4+ T cell DNA underwent sequencing with the Oncomine TCR Beta short-read assay. TCRdb reprocessed the PCR reads via MiXCR and lists one record per CDR3 protein. The table records around 13,000 distinct CDR3 sequences, around 47% of them present only once. Sample treatment: approximately 9-day PBMC culture with coronavirus spike peptide pools or control peptides (ViraFEST assay). Every well contained some 2 million PBMCs, which were grown with around 9.8 IU/ml IL-2 and 10 ug/ml peptide pools. Note on this clonotype: What it recognizes is unknown.

Germline values: CDR1 MNHEY, CDR2 SVGAGI. The CDR3 contains 16 residues. The V end lost 4 bases, the J end lost 1 base, and 14 bases lay between the germline ends. This rearrangement joins TRBV6-5 to TRBJ2-1; perhaps TRBD2 as D (7 bases). This receptor was identified in a human donor who had recovered from COVID-19. The sample was CD4+ T cells from blood, cultured in vitro. CDR3 bases: TGTGCCAGCAGTTTCTTAGGGGGGGGGTCCTACAATGAGCAGTTCTTC. Its translation: CASSFLGGGSYNEQFF.